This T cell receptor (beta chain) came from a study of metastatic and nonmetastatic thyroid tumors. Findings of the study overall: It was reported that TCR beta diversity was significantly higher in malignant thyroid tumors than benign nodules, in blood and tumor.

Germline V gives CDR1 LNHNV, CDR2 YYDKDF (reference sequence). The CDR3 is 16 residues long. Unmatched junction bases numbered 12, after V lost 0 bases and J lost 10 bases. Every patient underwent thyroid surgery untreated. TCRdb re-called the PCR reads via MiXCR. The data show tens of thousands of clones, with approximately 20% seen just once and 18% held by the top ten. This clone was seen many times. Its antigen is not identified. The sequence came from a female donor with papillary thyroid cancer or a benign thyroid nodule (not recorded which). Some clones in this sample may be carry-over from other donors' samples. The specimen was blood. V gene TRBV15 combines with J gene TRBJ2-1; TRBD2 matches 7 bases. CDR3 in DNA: TGTGCCACCAGCAGAGAACCGGGACTACCCCTCAGGGAGCAGTTCTTC. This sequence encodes CATSREPGLPLREQFF.